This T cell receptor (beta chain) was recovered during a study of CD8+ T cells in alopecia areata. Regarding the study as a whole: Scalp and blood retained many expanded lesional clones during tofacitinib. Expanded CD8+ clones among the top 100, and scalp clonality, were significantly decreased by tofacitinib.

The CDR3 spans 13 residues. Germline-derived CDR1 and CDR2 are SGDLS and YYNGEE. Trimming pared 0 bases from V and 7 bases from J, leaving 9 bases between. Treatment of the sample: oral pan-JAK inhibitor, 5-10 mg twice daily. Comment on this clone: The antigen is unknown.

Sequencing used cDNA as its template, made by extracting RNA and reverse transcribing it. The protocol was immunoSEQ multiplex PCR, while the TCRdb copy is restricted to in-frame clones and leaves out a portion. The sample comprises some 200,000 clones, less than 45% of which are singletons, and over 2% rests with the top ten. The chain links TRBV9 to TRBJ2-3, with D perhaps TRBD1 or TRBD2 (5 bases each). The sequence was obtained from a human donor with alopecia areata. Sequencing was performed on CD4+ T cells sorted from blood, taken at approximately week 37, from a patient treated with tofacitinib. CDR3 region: CASSVVGGYTQYF. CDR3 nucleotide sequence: TGTGCCAGCAGCGTAGTTGGGGGATATACGCAGTATTTT.